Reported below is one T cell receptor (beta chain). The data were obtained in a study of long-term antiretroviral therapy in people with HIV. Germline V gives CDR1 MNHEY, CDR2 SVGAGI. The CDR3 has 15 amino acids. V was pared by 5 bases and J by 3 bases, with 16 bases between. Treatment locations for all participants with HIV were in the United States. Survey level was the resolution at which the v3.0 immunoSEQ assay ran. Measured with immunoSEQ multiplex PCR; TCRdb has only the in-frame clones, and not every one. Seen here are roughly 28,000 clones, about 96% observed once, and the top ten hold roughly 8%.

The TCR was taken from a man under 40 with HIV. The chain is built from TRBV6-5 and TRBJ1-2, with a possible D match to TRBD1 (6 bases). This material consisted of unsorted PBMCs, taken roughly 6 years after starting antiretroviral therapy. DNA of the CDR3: TGTGCCAGCAGTACACCAGGGGCGCCACACTATGGCTACACCTTC. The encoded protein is CASSTPGAPHYGYTF.